This T cell receptor (beta chain) was found in a study of blood T cell repertoires in COVID-19. Study at large: Some COVID-19 samples were acute and others convalescent; all came from the United States, Italy and Spain. PBMCs, B-cell-depleted T cells, or T cells provided the cDNA or gDNA that made up the material.

Trimming took 8 bases from V and 5 from J; bases not matched to a gene: 14. CDR1 is MNHEY, CDR2 SVGAGI, per germline. This CDR3 comprises 15 residues. In the original workflow: Reference gene primers were amplified, and this amplification served to estimate nucleated cell counts. The protocol was immunoSEQ multiplex PCR, while the TCRdb copy is restricted to in-frame clones and leaves out a portion. V and J calls and clone size follow that table, whereas D and trimming were derived from the DNA. The sample lists some 80,000 clones, roughly 76% occurring once. This receptor was obtained from a woman of 80 years or more with active or convalescent COVID-19. The sample was peripheral blood. V usage is TRBV6-5 and J usage is TRBJ2-7, with TRBD1 matching over 8 bases. The chain's CDR3 is CASLDRVGGHDEQYF. CDR3 nucleotides: TGTGCCAGCCTGGACAGGGTCGGGGGCCATGACGAGCAGTACTTC.